Reported below is one TCR beta chain. Its antigen is not known. The entry originates in a study of T cells in Graves' hyperthyroidism and ophthalmopathy. Study-wide results and limits: Median prediction lead before ophthalmopathy onset was 6.5 months with the model.

The J segment lost 7 bases and the V segment lost 7 bases, leaving 3 bases of the junction unmatched. CDR1 is MNHEY, CDR2 SMNVEV, per germline (reference sequence). The length of the CDR3 is 12 residues. From RNA transcripts, TCR beta CDR3 regions were amplified. A first-round RT-PCR of the TCR CDR3 used the HTBI primer set. Using its own MiXCR run on the multiplex PCR reads, TCRdb lists one record per CDR3 protein. The repertoire holds about 560,000 distinct CDR3 sequences, with 15% to 19% as singletons. Patients aged 18 to 65 with hyperthyroidism were newly diagnosed, with duration under 2 months. Uncontrolled infections, other autoimmune diseases, pregnancy or lactation led to exclusion of patients. Source material for PBMCs was over 8 ml fresh peripheral blood.

The sequencing sample was made of blood. The chain is built from TRBV27 and TRBJ1-2; 10 nucleotides align to TRBD1. This clonotype was sampled from a woman in her 30s with Graves' hyperthyroidism. The DNA of the CDR3 is TGTGCCAGCAAGGGACAGGGGTCTGGCTACACCTTC. Translating gives CASKGQGSGYTF.